Listed below are T cell receptor beta chains from one sample, sequenced in a study of OX40 agonist ivuxolimab in advanced cancers. Some clones are missing from TCRdb's copy, which holds only in-frame ones; the method was immunoSEQ multiplex PCR. The sample includes roughly 80,000 clones, around four fifths seen only once; the top ten take about 0.8%. Specimen: CD4+ or CD8+ T cells sorted from blood, collected in a trial of the OX40 agonist ivuxolimab. Receptors originate from an adult with an advanced solid tumor such as melanoma, head and neck, liver or kidney cancer. CDR3s include the opening cysteine and the closing phenylalanine or tryptophan. D genes are given only for firm matches. Size tells how often a clone was seen (once, few, many) or the class of an expanded clone, and some rows leave it out.

TRBJ1-1,.,TRBV30,.,CAWSVEYEAFF,TGTGCCTGGAGTGTAGAGTATGAAGCTTTCTTT
TRBJ1-5,.,TRBV19,.,CASGLQGQPQHF,TGTGCCAGTGGACTACAGGGTCAGCCCCAGCATTTT
TRBJ2-1,.,TRBV9,TRBD2,CASSSTSASYNEQFF,TGTGCCAGCAGCTCCACTAGCGCCTCCTACAATGAGCAGTTCTTC
TRBJ2-7,.,TRBV25-1,.,CASSGPPGRLYF,TGTGCCAGCAGTGGACCCCCGGGACGCCTGTACTTC
TRBJ1-1,.,TRBV15,.,CATSREEGFPEAFF,TGTGCCACCAGCAGAGAAGAGGGTTTCCCTGAAGCTTTCTTT
TRBJ1-4,.,TRBV19,.,CASRFTGQGYEKLFF,TGTGCCAGTAGGTTCACGGGGCAGGGATATGAAAAACTGTTTTTT
TRBJ1-2,few,TRBV2,TRBD1,CASRERDSSDGYTF,TGTGCCAGCAGGGAGAGGGACAGTTCAGATGGCTACACCTTC
TRBJ1-5,.,TRBV2,.,CASSVTERGLQHF,TGTGCCAGCAGCGTAACAGAAAGGGGGTTGCAGCATTTT
TRBJ2-3,.,TRBV7-2,TRBD2,CASSLVQLAGTDTQYF,TGTGCCAGCAGCTTAGTTCAACTAGCGGGGACGGATACGCAGTATTTT
TRBJ2-5,.,TRBV19,TRBD2,CASTRGTSAETQYF,TGTGCCAGTACCCGCGGGACTAGCGCAGAGACCCAGTACTTC
TRBJ2-2,.,TRBV5-1,TRBD2,CASRPTSGGPGELFF,TGCGCCAGCAGACCGACTAGCGGGGGTCCCGGGGAGCTGTTTTTT
TRBJ1-4,.,TRBV2,TRBD1,CASLDLRDSYEKLFF,TGTGCCAGCCTTGATTTACGGGACAGTTATGAAAAACTGTTTTTT
TRBJ1-3,once,TRBV6-5,.,CASSYGGGGGNTIYF,TGTGCCAGCAGTTACGGTGGAGGAGGAGGAAACACCATATATTTT
TRBJ1-1,few,TRBV23-1,TRBD1,CASSQSPGQGIMNTEAFF,TGCGCCAGCAGTCAATCCCCCGGACAGGGGATCATGAACACTGAAGCTTTCTTT
TRBJ1-2,.,TRBV5-1,.,CASSLVRGADTF,TGCGCCAGCAGCTTGGTTCGGGGAGCGGACACCTTC
TRBJ2-1,.,TRBV2,.,CASRVSSYNEQFF,TGTGCCAGCAGGGTCAGCTCCTACAATGAGCAGTTCTTC
TRBJ1-2,.,TRBV2,TRBD1,CASSPTGDGYGYTF,TGTGCCAGCAGTCCGACAGGGGACGGCTATGGCTACACCTTC
TRBJ2-2,.,TRBV19,TRBD1,CASSASRQGADTGELFF,TGTGCCAGTAGCGCCTCCCGACAGGGGGCGGACACCGGGGAGCTGTTTTTT
TRBJ1-6,.,TRBV5-1,TRBD1,CASSLRQGEMSSPLHF,TGCGCCAGCAGCCTCCGACAGGGCGAGATGTCTTCACCCCTCCACTTT
TRBJ2-1,.,TRBV18,.,CASAQGLTYNEQFF,TGTGCCAGCGCCCAAGGACTTACCTACAATGAGCAGTTCTTC
TRBJ2-3,.,TRBV5-1,.,CASSLGTGTDTQYF,TGCGCCAGCAGCTTGGGGACAGGCACAGATACGCAGTATTTT
TRBJ1-2,few,TRBV30,.,CAWSESRGYYGYTF,TGTGCCTGGAGTGAATCAAGGGGCTACTATGGCTACACCTTC
TRBJ1-5,.,TRBV4-2,.,CASSLKADSNQPQHF,TGTGCCAGCAGCCTGAAGGCCGATAGCAATCAGCCCCAGCATTTT
TRBJ2-1,.,TRBV7-2,TRBD2,CASSLGLAGGLEQFF,TGTGCCAGCAGCTTAGGACTAGCGGGAGGGCTTGAGCAGTTCTTC
TRBJ1-5,.,TRBV30,.,CAWRDVSTSSQHF,TGTGCCTGGAGGGACGTTTCAACGTCGTCCCAGCATTTT
TRBJ2-7,few,TRBV28,.,CASSLGTSYEQYF,TGTGCCAGCAGTCTTGGGACGTCCTACGAGCAGTACTTC
TRBJ2-5,.,TRBV5-4,TRBD2,CASSLRTSAETQYF,TGTGCCAGCAGCTTAAGGACTAGCGCAGAGACCCAGTACTTC
TRBJ1-1,.,TRBV19,TRBD1,CASSTLDRLNTEAFF,TGTGCCAGTAGTACCCTGGACAGGTTGAACACTGAAGCTTTCTTT
TRBJ2-1,.,TRBV5-8,.,CASSLERYEQFF,TGTGCCAGCAGCTTGGAGAGGTATGAGCAGTTCTTC
TRBJ2-3,once,TRBV5-4,.,CASSLRIEKDTQYF,TGTGCCAGCAGCTTGCGAATAGAGAAAGATACGCAGTATTTT
TRBJ2-2,.,TRBV7-3,.,CASSQGDGELFF,TGTGCCAGCAGCCAGGGAGACGGGGAGCTGTTTTTT
TRBJ2-5,few,TRBV5-1,TRBD1,CASSTSTGVFETQYF,TGCGCCAGCAGCACTTCTACAGGGGTGTTTGAGACCCAGTACTTC
TRBJ1-3,.,TRBV19,TRBD1,CASLPDRARSSGNTIYF,TGTGCCAGTCTACCGGACAGGGCCAGGAGCTCTGGAAACACCATATATTTT
TRBJ2-3,once,TRBV7-2,.,CASSLGYTDTQYF,TGTGCCAGCAGCTTAGGGTACACAGATACGCAGTATTTT
TRBJ1-5,.,TRBV5-6,.,CASSPGTGGNQPQHF,TGTGCCAGCAGCCCTGGTACAGGAGGCAATCAGCCCCAGCATTTT
TRBJ2-2,.,TRBV5-1,TRBD1,CASSLAGQGSTGELFF,TGCGCCAGCAGCTTGGCGGGACAGGGAAGCACCGGGGAGCTGTTTTTT
TRBJ1-2,once,TRBV6-5,.,CASSYSGAGYTF,TGTGCCAGCAGTTATTCAGGGGCTGGCTACACCTTC
TRBJ1-6,.,TRBV7-2,.,CASSLEQNAPLHF,TGTGCCAGCAGCTTAGAGCAGAACGCACCCCTCCACTTT
TRBJ1-2,.,TRBV4-1,.,CASSQEEQPNYGYTF,TGCGCCAGCAGCCAAGAGGAGCAACCTAACTATGGCTACACCTTC
TRBJ1-1,.,TRBV25-1,TRBD1,CASNGQANTEAFF,TGTGCCAGCAATGGACAGGCGAACACTGAAGCTTTCTTT
TRBJ1-5,.,TRBV4-2,TRBD1,CASSLGQGGQPQHF,TGTGCCAGCAGCCTGGGACAGGGTGGACAGCCCCAGCATTTT
TRBJ2-7,.,TRBV4-1,.,CASSPGQGPFGDEQYF,TGCGCCAGCAGCCCCGGGCAGGGGCCCTTTGGGGACGAGCAGTACTTC
TRBJ2-7,.,TRBV5-1,TRBD1,CASSSGQVPGEQYF,TGCGCCAGCAGCTCGGGACAGGTCCCGGGAGAGCAGTACTTC
TRBJ2-2,.,TRBV25-1,.,CASSLLGATGTNTGELFF,TGTGCCAGCAGTCTCCTAGGGGCCACGGGGACGAACACCGGGGAGCTGTTTTTT
TRBJ1-6,.,TRBV14,.,CASSQDRAGSPLHF,TGTGCCAGCAGCCAAGACAGAGCCGGGTCACCCCTCCACTTT